Listed here are 29 T cell receptor beta chains from one sample, sequenced in a study of cytomegalovirus exposure and HLA in healthy donors. PCR involved 60 Vbeta and 13 Jbeta primers. Method: immunoSEQ multiplex PCR; TCRdb's copy keeps in-frame clones and lacks some. The repertoire holds approximately 150,000 clones, with roughly 70% as singletons. Specimen: PBMCs. All receptors derive from a woman aged 40 to 50 in good health and CMV-seropositive.

The rearrangement links TRBV5-6 to TRBJ2-2; 10 bases line up with TRBD1. CDR1 and CDR2 from the germline V gene are SGHDT and YYEEEE. The J segment lost 8 bases and the V segment lost 2 bases, leaving 9 bases of the junction unmatched. This CDR3 is 16 amino acids long. The CDR3 loop reads CASSLRATGGMGELFF. CDR3 bases: TGTGCCAGCAGCTTACGGGCGACAGGGGGCATGGGGGAGCTGTTTTTT.

This clone was counted a few times. V gene TRBV10-3 combines with J gene TRBJ2-2; 9 positions agree with TRBD2. Germline CDR1 ENHRY, CDR2 SYGVKD. The trim removed 3 bases at V and 4 bases at J, leaving 6 bases unmatched. This CDR3 is 16 amino acids long. The CDR3 region has the DNA TGTGCCATCAGTGACGGGCCGGGACTAGCCACCGGGGAGCTGTTTTTT. Its protein product is CAISDGPGLATGELFF.

The table lists this clone with a few counts. The V call is TRBV6-6, the J call TRBJ2-7; 15 bases match TRBD2. Losses at the gene ends were 6 bases for V and 0 bases for J; bases not matched to a gene: 3. CDR3 length: 16 amino acids. Germline V lookup: CDR1 MNHNY, CDR2 SVGAGI (reference sequence). The CDR3 protein is CASRGLAGGSSYEQYF. CDR3 coding DNA: TGTGCCAGCAGGGGACTAGCGGGAGGATCCTCCTACGAGCAGTACTTC.

The chain has TRBV28 and TRBJ1-1; D gene ambiguous. Trimming removed 2 bases at V and 5 bases at J, with 12 bases between. Germline CDR1 is MDHEN and CDR2 is SYDVKM. This CDR3 spans 14 amino acids. The CDR3 sequence is CASSLEGVGTEAFF. CDR3 DNA sequence: TGTGCCAGCAGTTTAGAGGGAGTAGGGACTGAAGCTTTCTTT.

The chain recombines TRBV5-6 with TRBJ2-5, with 9 bases that match TRBD2. Germline V CDR1 and CDR2: SGHDT, YYEEEE. The CDR3 extends over 16 amino acids. The trim removed 1 base at V and 1 base at J, leaving 5 bases unmatched. The CDR3 here is CASSLYSGGFQETQYF. Written as DNA, the CDR3 is TGTGCCAGCAGCTTGTATAGCGGGGGATTCCAAGAGACCCAGTACTTC. Full variable domain (missing parts from reference TRBV5-6 and TRBJ2-5): DAGVTQSPTHLIKTRGQQVTLRCSPKSGHDTVSWYQQALGQGPQFIFQYYEEEERQRGNFPDRFSGHQFPNYSSELNVNALLLGDSALYLCASSLYSGGFQETQYFGPGTRLLVL.

The J gene is TRBJ2-7, the V gene TRBV2; 10 positions agree with TRBD1. The CDR3 contains 14 residues. Looked up from germline, CDR1 is SNHLY and CDR2 is FYNNEI. Losses at the gene ends were 6 bases for V and 4 bases for J; bases not matched to a gene: 6. CDR3: CASRTGGGRYEQYF. CDR3 in DNA: TGTGCCAGCAGGACAGGGGGCGGTCGATACGAGCAGTACTTC.

The chain couples TRBV28 to TRBJ2-7; 16 bases match TRBD2. The germline V gene encodes CDR1 MDHEN and CDR2 SYDVKM. This CDR3 region has 18 residues. V lost 6 bases to trimming and J lost 4 bases; unmatched junction nucleotides: 12. CDR3 in DNA: TGTGCCAGCAGGAAAGGGACTAGCGGGAGGGCCTTGGATTACGAGCAGTACTTC. It encodes CASRKGTSGRALDYEQYF.

This clone was seen more than once but under ten times. The rearrangement uses TRBV4-3 and TRBJ2-1; 8 bases are a match to TRBD2. Germline V gives CDR1 LGHNA, CDR2 YSLEER. The CDR3 spans 16 residues. V was clipped by 1 base and J by 4 bases; unmatched bases: 6. CDR3 coding DNA: TGCGCCAGCAGCCAAGGTAGGAGCGGGAGTTACAATGAGCAGTTCTTC. It translates to CASSQGRSGSYNEQFF.

This chain uses TRBV19 with TRBJ1-5; TRBD1 aligns across 10 bases. The CDR3 extends over 14 amino acids. CDR1 is LNHDA and CDR2 is SQIVND in the germline V gene (reference sequence). V lost 11 bases to trimming and J lost 6 bases; unmatched junction nucleotides: 10. The CDR3 DNA follows: TGTGCCGCCAGTGGGACAGGGGAAGTTCAGCCCCAGCATTTT. Protein sequence: CAASGTGEVQPQHF.

This clone was observed a few times. The CDR3 sequence is CAISESRGEQYF. The CDR3 coding sequence is TGTGCCATCAGTGAGTCCAGGGGCGAGCAGTACTTC. The rearrangement links TRBV10-3 to TRBJ2-7; D may be TRBD1 (6 bases). The germline CDR1 and CDR2 sequences are ENHRY and SYGVKD. Trimming shortened V by 0 bases and J by 6 bases, and 6 bases separated the two germline ends. The CDR3 is 12 amino acids.

With respect to this clone: The DNA is omitted, as the CDR3 cannot be located on it reliably, and the CDR3 follows TCRdb's listing. The rearrangement links TRBV30 to TRBJ1-6. Germline V CDR1 and CDR2: GTSNPN, SVGIG (reference sequence). The CDR3 extends over 16 residues, inclusive of both ends. Here the CDR3 reads CAWSVQWGGGNSPLNF.

This clone was counted only a few times. The chain employs TRBV15 and TRBJ2-5, with 7 nucleotides matching TRBD2. V shed 0 bases and J 5 bases; nucleotides not matched to a gene: 6. Germline CDR1 reads LNHNV; CDR2 reads YYDKDF (reference sequence). The CDR3 runs 15 residues. The chain's CDR3 is CATSRDGGVWETQYF. The CDR3 coding sequence is TGTGCCACCAGCAGAGATGGGGGGGTGTGGGAGACCCAGTACTTC. Full variable domain (missing parts from reference TRBV15 and TRBJ2-5): DAMVIQNPRYQVTQFGKPVTLSCSQTLNHNVMYWYQQKSSQAPKLLFHYYDKDFNNEADTPDNFQSRRPNTSFCFLDIRSPGLGDTAMYLCATSRDGGVWETQYFGPGTRLLVL.

V and J are TRBV11-2 and TRBJ1-4; 8 positions agree with TRBD1. Germline-derived CDR1 and CDR2 are SGHAT and FQNNGV. The CDR3 runs 17 residues. V lost 5 bases and J lost 3; bases outside the gene matches: 11. The CDR3 bases are TGTGCCAGCAGCCGAGTCCCGGGACAGGCCGCTAATGAAAAACTGTTTTTT. It yields the protein CASSRVPGQAANEKLFF.

This clone was seen only a few times. V usage is TRBV28 and J usage is TRBJ1-1; D gene unclear. V lost 6 bases to trimming and J lost 2 bases, with 16 bases between them. The CDR3 is 15 residues long. Per the germline V gene, CDR1 is MDHEN and CDR2 is SYDVKM. CDR3 amino acids: CASRFTTPFNTEAFF. CDR3 bases: TGTGCCAGCAGATTCACTACACCTTTCAACACTGAAGCTTTCTTT.

This clone has just a few counts. The CDR3 bases are TGTGCCAGCAGTGGAGGGAGCTCTGGGGCCAACGTCCTGACTTTC. Amino acids: CASSGGSSGANVLTF. The rearrangement links TRBV6-1 to TRBJ2-6; D may be TRBD2 (5 bases). From germline, CDR1 is MNHNS and CDR2 SASEGT. Trimming removed 4 bases at V and 0 bases at J, with 7 bases between. The CDR3 is 15 residues long.

This chain links TRBV7-2 with TRBJ1-4, with 7 bases that match TRBD1. The junction had 4 bases not matched to a gene; V was cut back by 1 base and J by 5 bases. The length of the CDR3 is 15 residues. CDR1 is SGHTA, CDR2 FQGNSA, per germline. The CDR3 DNA follows: TGTGCCAGCAGCTTAGACAGGGGAATAAATGAAAAACTGTTTTTT. It codes for CASSLDRGINEKLFF.

This rearrangement joins TRBV6-1 to TRBJ2-1; D is perhaps TRBD2 (6 bases). Germline CDR1 and CDR2: MNHNS and SASEGT. The V end was cut by 0 bases, the J end by 6 bases, with 15 bases between. CDR3 length: 16 residues. In DNA form, the CDR3 reads TGTGCCAGCAGTGAAGCGATATTCGGACTACCCAATGAGCAGTTCTTC. This translates into CASSEAIFGLPNEQFF.

About this clone: Other DNA sequences in the sample encode the same CDR3. The chain employs TRBV11-3 and TRBJ1-1; D remains ambiguous. The CDR3 loop spans 15 amino acids. V lost 1 base and J lost 0, with 9 bases in between. Germline CDR1 reads SGHNT; CDR2 reads YENEEA. CDR3: CASSLGAGMNTEAFF. The CDR3 DNA reads TGTGCCAGCAGCTTAGGGGCGGGAATGAACACTGAAGCTTTCTTT.

The chain has TRBV11-2 and TRBJ2-7; TRBD2 matches 10 bases. The CDR3 sequence is 15 residues long. Germline values: CDR1 SGHAT, CDR2 FQNNGV. The J segment lost 4 bases and the V segment lost 0 bases, leaving 3 bases of the junction unmatched. CDR3 bases: TGTGCCAGCAGCTTAGAGGCTAGCGGGAGTTACGAGCAGTACTTC. Amino acids: CASSLEASGSYEQYF.

This clone was counted once. The chain uses TRBV18 and TRBJ2-7; TRBD2 matches at 7 bases. The CDR3 extends over 16 amino acids. Germline V gene data show CDR1 as KGHSH and CDR2 as LQKENI. V trimming: 2 bases; J trimming: 0 bases; junction bases outside the gene matches: 7. CDR3 bases: TGTGCCAGCTCACCATGGGCGCGGGGGAACTCCTACGAGCAGTACTTC. This sequence encodes CASSPWARGNSYEQYF.

In its sample, this clone was seen a few times. The chain uses TRBV7-9 and TRBJ2-3, with TRBD2 matching over 13 bases. V gave up 5 bases and J gave up 3 bases; unmatched junction bases: 14. The CDR3 runs to 19 residues. The germline CDR1 and CDR2 sequences are SEHNR and FQNEAQ (reference sequence). CDR3 amino acids: CASSHPQGLAGMRTDTQYF. CDR3 nucleotides: TGTGCCAGCAGCCACCCCCAGGGACTAGCGGGAATGAGGACAGATACGCAGTATTTT.

J is TRBJ2-5 and V is TRBV19, with D hard to call. The V gene's germline CDR1 is LNHDA and CDR2 SQIVND (reference sequence). Trimming shortened V by 3 bases and J by 2 bases, and 13 bases separated the two germline ends. The CDR3 consists of 15 residues. The DNA for the CDR3 is TGTGCCAGTAGTATCCTCCTTTCGAGGCAAGAGACCCAGTACTTC. As protein: CASSILLSRQETQYF.

The rearrangement joins TRBV5-6 to TRBJ2-1; TRBD2 matches 9 bases. The CDR3 loop spans 15 amino acids. Germline values: CDR1 SGHDT, CDR2 YYEEEE. The ends lost 1 base at V and 3 bases at J; junction bases unmatched: 2. For the CDR3, the DNA is TGTGCCAGCAGCTTGCTACTAGCGGGCTACAATGAGCAGTTCTTC. This codes for CASSLLLAGYNEQFF.

The V and J genes are TRBV9 and TRBJ2-2; 7 bases agree with TRBD2. The CDR3 spans 13 residues. Germline V gene lookup returns CDR1 SGDLS and CDR2 YYNGEE. J was trimmed by 5 bases and V by 6 bases; bases with no gene match: 4. CDR3 nucleotide sequence: TGTGCCAGCAACCCACTAGCGACCGGGGAGCTGTTTTTT. Its translation is CASNPLATGELFF. Supplemented by reference TRBV9 and TRBJ2-2, the full variable domain reads DSGVTQTPKHLITATGQRVTLRCSPRSGDLSVYWYQQSLDQGLQFLIQYYNGEERAKGNILERFSAQQFPDLHSELNLSSLELGDSALYFCASNPLATGELFFGEGSRLTVL.

In DNA form, the CDR3 reads TGTGCCAGCAGTTTGTTCCCGGGTCCACTTAATGAAAAACTGTTTTTT. It specifies CASSLFPGPLNEKLFF. V and J are TRBV28 and TRBJ1-4; D is undetermined. Germline CDR1 reads MDHEN; CDR2 reads SYDVKM. The V end lost 3 bases, the J end lost 4 bases, and 15 bases lay between the germline ends. CDR3 length: 16 residues.

On this clone itself: One end of the junction fails to match germline, which may point to a read error. The V call is TRBV4-3, the J call TRBJ1-2; D is uncertain. Looked up from germline, CDR1 is LGHNA and CDR2 is YSLEER. The CDR3 is made up of 15 amino acids. The CDR3 sequence is CASSQDRLPNYGYPF. The CDR3 DNA reads TGCGCCAGCAGCCAAGATCGGCTGCCTAACTATGGCTACCCCTTC.

The chain carries TRBV27 and TRBJ1-2, with D unresolved. The CDR3 runs to 12 residues. CDR1 is MNHEY, CDR2 SMNVEV, per germline (reference sequence). V dropped 8 bases and J dropped 6 bases, with 13 bases sitting between them. CDR3 sequence: CASAGYGDGYTF. CDR3 nucleotide sequence: TGTGCCAGCGCCGGATACGGGGATGGCTACACCTTC.

The V and J genes are TRBV19 and TRBJ1-5; TRBD1 agrees at 10 bases. This CDR3 spans 15 amino acids. The V gene's germline CDR1 is LNHDA and CDR2 SQIVND (reference sequence). The ends lost 4 bases at V and 7 bases at J; junction bases unmatched: 7. In DNA, the CDR3 is TGTGCCAGTAGTACGACAGGGGGCGAGGGCCAGCCCCAGCATTTT. Residues: CASSTTGGEGQPQHF.

This clone was counted a few times. The chain recombines TRBV9 with TRBJ1-2; no firm D call. Germline V gene sequence: CDR1 SGDLS, CDR2 YYNGEE. This CDR3 is 13 amino acids long. V lost 4 bases to trimming and J lost 5 bases, with 12 bases between them. CDR3 region: CASSSHGVYGYTF. The CDR3 nucleotides read TGTGCCAGCAGCAGCCACGGGGTTTATGGCTACACCTTC.